This entry lists 9 T cell receptor beta chains sequenced from one sample in a study of blood T cell repertoires in COVID-19 (dated by TCRdb to 2020 to 2022). Library preparation was by the immunoSEQ multiplex PCR assay. What TCRdb holds here is the immuneACCESS table cut down to in-frame rearrangements. Part of the clones is not present; checked against another copy, under half of the missing clones reflect an unresolved V gene, and the others are unexplained. The sample table holds around 30,000 clones, of which 85% were seen once. Approximately 6.3% of the sample is held by the ten biggest clonotypes. The sequenced material came from peripheral blood. These receptors were taken from a man between 60 and 70 years old with active COVID-19.

The chain joins TRBV13 to TRBJ1-5; weak D call: TRBD1 (5 bases). This CDR3 has 12 amino acids. V lost 4 bases and J lost 10, with 11 bases in between. Germline V CDR1 and CDR2: PRHDT, FYEKMQ (reference sequence). The chain's CDR3 is CASSWGGRPQHF. In DNA, the CDR3 is TGTGCCAGCAGCTGGGGGGGGAGACCCCAGCATTTT.

V usage is TRBV19 and J usage is TRBJ1-4; the D gene is possibly TRBD1 (6 bases). V gave up 8 bases and J gave up 2 bases, with 12 bases separating them. The CDR3 runs 14 residues. Germline V lookup: CDR1 LNHDA, CDR2 SQIVND (reference sequence). CDR3 loop: CASSPGVTNEKLFF. CDR3 DNA sequence: TGTGCCAGTTCACCAGGGGTTACTAATGAAAAACTGTTTTTT.

The chain combines TRBV5-5 with TRBJ2-1; 11 positions match TRBD1. The CDR3 totals 15 residues. J was trimmed by 10 bases and V by 4 bases; bases with no gene match: 10. Germline V gene sequence: CDR1 SGHKS, CDR2 YYEKEE (reference sequence). The CDR3 spells CASSPGQGVVSEQFF. In DNA, the CDR3 is TGTGCCAGCAGCCCGGGACAGGGGGTCGTCTCCGAGCAGTTCTTC.

This chain uses TRBV11-3 with TRBJ2-1; 12 nucleotides line up with TRBD2. CDR1 and CDR2 (germline): SGHNT, YENEEA. Trimming cost V 1 base and J 8 bases; bases outside gene matches: 6. The CDR3 length is 16 residues. CDR3 bases: TGTGCCAGCAGCTTAGGCTCTAGCGGGAGGGCCGATGAGCAGTTCTTC. Its protein is CASSLGSSGRADEQFF.

V is TRBV11-2 and J is TRBJ1-2; TRBD1 agrees at 7 bases. The CDR3 runs to 13 residues. The germline V gene encodes CDR1 SGHAT and CDR2 FQNNGV. V lost 4 bases, J lost 3 bases, and 2 bases stayed unmatched. The DNA of the CDR3 is TGTGCCAGCAGCTACAGGGGCGACTATGGCTACACCTTC. It translates to CASSYRGDYGYTF.

This clone appeared a single time. The rearrangement joins TRBV19 to TRBJ2-2; D might be TRBD1 (6 bases). The V end was cut by 4 bases, the J end by 4 bases, with 10 bases between. This CDR3 is 14 amino acids long. Germline-derived CDR1 and CDR2 are LNHDA and SQIVND (reference sequence). As DNA, the CDR3 is TGTGCCAGTAGTAGTGGGACACCCACCGGGGAGCTGTTTTTT. Translation gives CASSSGTPTGELFF.

This clone has a single count. This chain joins TRBV10-3 and TRBJ2-1; D is possibly TRBD2 (5 bases). Trimming took off 7 bases at V and 5 bases at J, with 18 bases between the two ends. Germline V gives CDR1 ENHRY, CDR2 SYGVKD. CDR3 length: 15 residues. CDR3 nucleotides: TGTGCCATCAAAGATAACACTAGTTGGCACAATGAGCAGTTCTTC. This encodes CAIKDNTSWHNEQFF.

The rearrangement uses TRBV29-1 and TRBJ1-2; D unresolved. The CDR3 is 11 amino acids. V was shortened by 4 bases and J by 5 bases, with 8 bases between the two germline ends. Per germline, CDR1 SQVTM and CDR2 ANQGSEA. CDR3 DNA sequence: TGCAGCGTTGTTTCAACTTATGGCTACACCTTC. This encodes CSVVSTYGYTF.

In its sample, this clone was seen a few times. The chain combines TRBV30 with TRBJ2-5, with 8 nucleotides matching TRBD1. J lost 5 bases, V lost 3 bases, and 11 bases had no gene match. Germline lookup yields CDR1 GTSNPN and CDR2 SVGIG (reference sequence). CDR3 length: 15 amino acids. The CDR3 sequence: CAWSGWGGTGETQYF. DNA for the CDR3: TGTGCCTGGAGCGGATGGGGCGGGACAGGCGAGACCCAGTACTTC.